This T cell receptor beta chain was recorded in a study of blood T cells in healthy people across ages. Together with a sample-barcoded 5' primer, a J-beta primer mix was included in a second PCR lasting about 7 to 11 cycles. A single record per CDR3 protein comes from TCRdb applying MiXCR to the 5' RACE reads. The repertoire holds a few hundred thousand distinct CDR3 sequences, with about 29% as singletons. PBMCs were isolated at a quantity of at least 6.5 million per sample. Trimming removed 7 bases from V and 2 bases from J, with 17 bases in between. The CDR3 runs 15 residues. The data also belong to a second study, concerning T cells of mothers and their children. As reported in that work: Sample barcodes and 2-4 random nucleotides came from the second PCR's M1S primer. Pairs that are related and pairs that are unrelated have TCR recombination output shaped similarly by thymic selection.

The TCR comes from a boy aged 2-9 years in good health. This chain links TRBV12-3 or TRBV12-4 with TRBJ1-2, with D perhaps matching TRBD1 (5 bases). Material for sequencing was blood. In nucleotides, the CDR3 is TGTGCCAGCAACTCCATAACAGGTGTGAACTATGGCTACACCTTC. This sequence encodes CASNSITGVNYGYTF.